This entry is about one TCR beta chain. The CDR3 is made up of 14 amino acids. V lost 6 bases and J lost 0, with 12 bases in between. Germline V gives CDR1 SNHLY, CDR2 FYNNEI. Under the authors' procedure: Quality scores were absent from the junction-only immunoSEQ sequences, so filtering differed. Some clones are missing from TCRdb's copy, which holds only in-frame ones; the method was immunoSEQ multiplex PCR. That table gives V, J and clone size, and the DNA gave D and trimming. The data contain approximately 500,000 clones, less than 85% of them singletons. This sample was included in a study of shared clonotypes between healthy human individuals. There were only Caucasian adults among the donors, and all lived in Nashville, Tennessee. Genomic DNA of unsorted samples came from roughly 90 million PBMCs.

This sequence was found in a woman aged 40 to 50 in good health. Some clones in this sample may be carry-over from other donors' samples. The rearrangement joins TRBV2 to TRBJ2-7; D is unresolved. Sample: PBMCs. CDR3 sequence: CASSLTPYSYEQYF. For the CDR3, the DNA is TGTGCCAGCAGCCTAACCCCCTACTCCTACGAGCAGTACTTC.